Listed below are T cell receptor beta chains from one sample, sequenced in a study of blood T cell repertoires in COVID-19. TCRdb keeps only in-frame clones here, not all; method: immunoSEQ multiplex PCR. The table includes 200,000 to 250,000 clones, around 86% detected once. Material: PBMCs or T cells enriched from blood (not recorded which). The receptor source for this set is a woman aged 45-65 years with acute COVID-19. CDR3s leave out the opening cysteine and the closing phenylalanine or tryptophan. The order of the fields is J gene, V gene, clone size, CDR3 protein. Part of the rows lack a size; the others show once, few, many or a class for expanded clones.

TRBJ2-7,TRBV28,-,ASSPNPPGTATYEQY
TRBJ1-1,TRBV7-9,-,ASSLAGALNTEAF
TRBJ1-5,TRBV3-1/TRBV3-2,many,ASSGTGNQPQH
TRBJ2-1,TRBV11-1,-,ASSRLADVSYNEQF
TRBJ2-1,TRBV18,few,ASSPRRANEQF
TRBJ1-6,TRBV20-1,once,SASGQGASSYNSPLH
TRBJ2-7,TRBV3-1/TRBV3-2,-,ASSQTYSYEQY
TRBJ1-1,TRBV6-1,-,ASSEKGVGTEAF
TRBJ1-2,TRBV18,few,ASSPDRGNGYT
TRBJ1-1,TRBV9,-,ASSVGPGGNTEAF
TRBJ1-3,TRBV7-2,-,ASSAGGTGGGNTIY
TRBJ2-7,TRBV6-1,-,ASSDVMTSGNEQY
TRBJ2-5,TRBV18,-,ASSQPGLAAEETQY
TRBJ2-7,TRBV7-8,-,ASSLGGTGITYEQY
TRBJ1-2,TRBV18,-,ASSPGQGAHRLGYT
TRBJ2-1,TRBV7-6,-,ASSLASASGSSYNEQF
TRBJ1-5,TRBV19,-,ASSIAQVGNQPQH
TRBJ2-7,TRBV28,-,ASSPNPAASYEQY
TRBJ1-2,TRBV11-2,once,ASSSSAALSFGYT
TRBJ1-1,TRBV29-1,-,SVWVGTGSTEAF
TRBJ1-1,TRBV27,-,ASSLSVQGRTEAF
TRBJ2-1,TRBV27,-,ASSPVRGPSSYNEQF
TRBJ1-2,TRBV28,-,ASSSDRTGTGPGAYT
TRBJ2-7,TRBV2,-,ASSEQGTLYEQY
TRBJ2-7,TRBV6-2/TRBV6-3,-,ASSLPGLRSSYEQY
TRBJ2-6,TRBV19,-,ASSARTSGSGANVLT
TRBJ1-4,TRBV7-9,-,ASSLGSATNEKLF
TRBJ2-7,TRBV7-2,-,ASSLGRRGEQY
TRBJ2-7,TRBV6-1,once,ASSEQDSGGYEQY
TRBJ2-5,TRBV7-8,-,ASSLVGQGAWETQY